This passage covers 5 T cell receptor beta chains from one sample sequenced in a study of blood T cell repertoires in COVID-19. TCRdb's copy holds only in-frame clones and misses some; the assay was immunoSEQ multiplex PCR. Here the sample spans tens of thousands of clones, approximately 88% being singletons. The specimen was peripheral blood. Receptors were obtained from a man older than 75 with active or convalescent COVID-19.

A single count supports this clone. This chain links TRBV2 with TRBJ2-3; unclear D gene. Germline V gene data show CDR1 as SNHLY and CDR2 as FYNNEI. Trimming cost V 8 bases and J 6 bases, with 3 bases left between them. CDR3 size: 9 residues. In nucleotides, the CDR3 is TGTGCCAGCCGGGATACGCAGTATTTT. It is translated as CASRDTQYF.

The genes are TRBV28 and TRBJ1-2, with 7 bases matching TRBD1. The CDR3 runs 15 residues. Losses at the gene ends were 5 bases for V and 0 bases for J; bases not matched to a gene: 6. Germline-derived CDR1 and CDR2 are MDHEN and SYDVKM. This CDR3 is CASSPDRAANYGYTF. In DNA, the CDR3 is TGTGCCAGCAGTCCCGACAGGGCCGCTAACTATGGCTACACCTTC.

The chain is built from TRBV18 and TRBJ1-6; D unclear. Germline V CDR1 and CDR2: KGHSH, LQKENI. Trimming left V 2 bases short and J 7 bases short, with 12 bases between. The CDR3 length is 15 residues. The CDR3 sequence: CASSPSTQLNSPLHF. The CDR3, as DNA: TGTGCCAGCTCACCAAGCACACAGTTAAATTCACCCCTCCACTTT.

The gene calls are TRBV11-2 and TRBJ2-2; TRBD2 agrees at 7 bases. J lost 3 bases, V lost 3 bases, and 7 bases had no gene match. The germline CDR1 and CDR2 sequences are SGHAT and FQNNGV. There are 16 residues in the CDR3. The CDR3 here is CASSFRLAEDTGELFF. The CDR3 coding sequence is TGTGCCAGCAGCTTCCGACTAGCAGAAGACACCGGGGAGCTGTTTTTT.

This rearrangement joins TRBV5-1 to TRBJ1-2; 9 bases match TRBD1. V shed 2 bases and J 8 bases; nucleotides not matched to a gene: 13. Per germline, CDR1 SGHRS and CDR2 YFSETQ. This CDR3 contains 16 residues. CDR3: CASSFYPLDRGGGYTF. The CDR3 nucleotides read TGCGCCAGCAGCTTTTATCCACTCGACAGGGGGGGCGGCTACACCTTC. Complete variable domain (other parts from reference TRBV5-1 and TRBJ1-2): KAGVTQTPRYLIKTRGQQVTLSCSPISGHRSVSWYQQTPGQGLQFLFEYFSETQRNKGNFPGRFSGRQFSNSRSEMNVSTLELGDSALYLCASSFYPLDRGGGYTFGSGTRLTVV.